The 26 T cell receptor beta chains below all came from one sample that was sequenced in a study of cytomegalovirus exposure and HLA in healthy donors (dated by TCRdb to between 2016 and 2019). Library preparation was by the immunoSEQ multiplex PCR assay. The multiplex PCR relied on a mix of 60 forward primers for TCR Vbeta segments and 13 reverse primers for TCR Jbeta segments. This immuneACCESS table, as held by TCRdb, lists in-frame sequences with V and J called but not all clones. Of the missing ones, under half trace to an unresolved V gene in checked studies; the others have no known cause. The sample yields more than 90,000 clones; about 85% were counted once. The ten largest make up about 3.7% of the sample. The sequenced sample consisted of PBMCs. Receptor source: a man between 25 and 39 years old in good health and CMV-seronegative.

This chain joins TRBV19 and TRBJ1-4; D may be TRBD1 (5 bases). Trimming left V 7 bases short and J 6 bases short, with 12 bases between. The CDR3 runs to 13 residues. Germline CDR1 reads LNHDA; CDR2 reads SQIVND (reference sequence). The CDR3 protein is CASKGHSDEKLFF. The CDR3, as DNA: TGTGCCAGTAAGGGGCACAGTGATGAAAAACTGTTTTTT.

The chain couples TRBV6-5 to TRBJ2-1, with D possibly TRBD2 on 5 matching bases. The V and J ends lost 8 bases and 7 bases respectively, with 15 bases between them. Germline assignment: CDR1 MNHEY and CDR2 SVGAGI. The CDR3 totals 13 residues. The CDR3 nucleotides are TGTGCCAGCGGGCGGGCCCCTACTAATGAGCAGTTCTTC. Protein product: CASGRAPTNEQFF.

The chain carries TRBV14 and TRBJ2-7; TRBD2 matches 7 bases. Germline CDR1 SGHDN, CDR2 FVKESK. V gave up 5 bases and J gave up 0 bases; unmatched junction bases: 10. The CDR3 loop spans 16 amino acids. The CDR3, as DNA: TGTGCCAGCAGCTACACCACTAGCGCCAACTCCTACGAGCAGTACTTC. This encodes CASSYTTSANSYEQYF.

This chain joins TRBV21-1 and TRBJ1-1. TRBV21-1 is classified as a pseudogene. The CDR3 has 15 amino acids. CDR3 sequence reads: CASSKVRTIDTEAFF. The CDR3 DNA reads TGTGCCAGCAGCAAAGTTAGGACTATCGACACTGAAGCTTTCTTT.

The chain carries TRBV6-5 and TRBJ2-3; 7 bases fit TRBD1. The CDR3 has 15 residues. J gave up 3 bases and V 0 bases, and 3 bases lay outside the gene matches. Germline V CDR1 and CDR2: MNHEY, SVGAGI. CDR3 bases: TGTGCCAGCAGTTACTCGAAGGGGGCTACAGATACGCAGTATTTT. This gives the protein CASSYSKGATDTQYF.

The gene calls are TRBV28 and TRBJ2-3; possible D gene TRBD2, 5 bases. This CDR3 comprises 19 residues. CDR1 MDHEN and CDR2 SYDVKM come from the germline V gene. With 4 bases removed from V and 0 bases from J, the gap between germline ends came to 23 bases. CDR3 region: CASSSRLSSRLSSTDTQYF. The CDR3 region has the DNA TGTGCCAGCAGTTCTAGACTCTCTAGCCGCCTCTCTAGCACAGATACGCAGTATTTT.

This chain connects TRBV5-1 to TRBJ2-3, with 7 bases aligning to TRBD1. This CDR3 has 14 residues. Germline CDR1 and CDR2: SGHRS and YFSETQ. Germline trimming cut 2 bases from V and 1 base from J; bases unmatched to any gene: 1. The CDR3 region is CASSFGQGTDTQYF. CDR3 bases: TGCGCCAGCAGCTTCGGACAGGGCACAGATACGCAGTATTTT.

The rearrangement uses TRBV27 and TRBJ2-5; no reliable D call. Trimming took 5 bases from V and 3 from J, leaving 13 bases between them. The CDR3 runs to 14 residues. The germline V gene has CDR1 MNHEY and CDR2 SMNVEV (reference sequence). The CDR3 nucleotides are TGTGCCAGCAGTCCCCTCAGGCTCGAAGAGACCCAGTACTTC. Its translation is CASSPLRLEETQYF.

Written as DNA, the CDR3 is TGTGCCAGCAGCTTGACTGGTTATGAGCAGTTCTTC. This translates into CASSLTGYEQFF. The V gene is TRBV7-7, the J gene TRBJ2-1; D is undetermined. V was trimmed by 3 bases and J by 8 bases, leaving 8 bases between them. The CDR3 extends over 12 amino acids. Germline-derived CDR1 and CDR2 are SSHAT and FNYEAQ (reference sequence).

V gene TRBV6-1 combines with J gene TRBJ1-6, with 11 bases identical to TRBD1. The CDR3 contains 16 residues. The ends lost 2 bases at V and 10 bases at J; junction bases unmatched: 7. Per germline, CDR1 MNHNS and CDR2 SASEGT. DNA for the CDR3: TGTGCCAGCAGTGAACAAGGGACAGGGGGAGGATCACCCCTCCACTTT. Protein product: CASSEQGTGGGSPLHF.

This chain joins TRBV7-9 and TRBJ1-2, with TRBD1 matching over 7 bases. CDR1 and CDR2 from the germline V gene are SEHNR and FQNEAQ (reference sequence). V shed 0 bases, J shed 2 bases, and the junction held 0 bases outside the gene matches. This CDR3 is built from 14 residues. This chain's CDR3 is CASSLAGQNYGYTF. In DNA form, the CDR3 reads TGTGCCAGCAGCTTAGCGGGACAGAACTATGGCTACACCTTC.

This clone showed up just once. The V gene is TRBV9, the J gene TRBJ2-2; D perhaps matches TRBD1 (5 bases). V was pared by 3 bases and J by 4 bases, with 7 bases between. The CDR3 extends over 13 amino acids. The germline V gene has CDR1 SGDLS and CDR2 YYNGEE. The CDR3 protein is CASSEQATGELFF. In nucleotides, the CDR3 is TGTGCCAGCAGCGAACAGGCCACCGGGGAGCTGTTTTTT.

The gene calls are TRBV2 and TRBJ2-1; the match to TRBD2 covers 10 bases. V shed 5 bases and J 9 bases; nucleotides not matched to a gene: 10. CDR1 SNHLY and CDR2 FYNNEI come from the germline V gene. The CDR3 extends over 15 amino acids. For the CDR3, the DNA is TGTGCCAGCAGTACAAGCGGGGGGGCTGTTGTTGAGCAGTTCTTC. Protein sequence: CASSTSGGAVVEQFF. Full variable domain (remainder filled in from reference TRBV2 and TRBJ2-1): EPEVTQTPSHQVTQMGQEVILRCVPISNHLYFYWYRQILGQKVEFLVSFYNNEISEKSEIFDDQFSVERPDGSNFTLKIRSTKLEDSAMYFCASSTSGGAVVEQFFGPGTRLTVL.

J is TRBJ1-6 and V is TRBV19; D may be TRBD1 (5 bases). V lost 6 bases and J 3 bases, leaving 21 bases between the germline ends. Germline V lookup: CDR1 LNHDA, CDR2 SQIVND (reference sequence). The CDR3 totals 18 residues. CDR3 sequence (DNA): TGTGCCAGTAGCCCGGACATTATGGGCTTTGGCTATAATTCACCCCTCCACTTT. Protein product: CASSPDIMGFGYNSPLHF.

The rearrangement uses TRBV7-8 and TRBJ2-3; D is perhaps TRBD2 (6 bases). CDR1 SGHVS and CDR2 FQNEAQ come from the germline V gene. Trimming shortened V by 5 bases and J by 11 bases, and 14 bases separated the two germline ends. The CDR3 extends over 12 amino acids. As DNA, the CDR3 is TGTGCCAGCAGCCCCCCGGGACTGCAGCAGTATTTT. Translating gives CASSPPGLQQYF. Based on the CDR3 plus reference TRBV7-8 and TRBJ2-3, the full variable domain is GAGVSQSPRYKVAKRGQDVALRCDPISGHVSLFWYQQALGQGPEFLTYFQNEAQLDKSGLPSDRFFAERPEGSVSTLKIQRTQQEDSAVYLCASSPPGLQQYFGPGTRLTVL.

This sequence joins TRBV7-6 and TRBJ2-7, with a possible D match to TRBD1 (5 bases). This CDR3 is built from 13 residues. Trimming shortened V by 5 bases and J by 4 bases, and 12 bases separated the two germline ends. In germline, CDR1 is SGHVS, CDR2 FNYEAQ. CDR3 sequence reads: CASSPGQVYEQYF. The CDR3 region has the DNA TGTGCCAGCAGCCCTGGACAAGTTTACGAGCAGTACTTC.

The V and J genes are TRBV7-3 and TRBJ2-3, with D possibly TRBD1 on 6 matching bases. The CDR3 length is 16 residues. Germline CDR1 and CDR2: SGHTA and FQGTGA. With 2 bases removed from V and 2 bases from J, the gap between germline ends came to 14 bases. The CDR3 DNA is TGTGCCAGCAGCTTAGGGGGCGGAGAGAACACAGATACGCAGTATTTT. Translation: CASSLGGGENTDTQYF.

This clone came up a few times. The CDR3 protein is CASSSADRLTQYF. CDR3 DNA: TGTGCCAGTAGTTCGGCGGACAGGCTAACCCAGTACTTC. The chain uses TRBV19 and TRBJ2-5; 7 bases are a match to TRBD1. The germline V gene has CDR1 LNHDA and CDR2 SQIVND (reference sequence). With 5 bases clipped from V and 8 bases from J, the junction kept 8 bases outside the gene matches. This CDR3 comprises 13 residues.

The rearrangement links TRBV7-2 to TRBJ2-5; 7 bases agree with TRBD1. CDR1 and CDR2 from the germline V gene are SGHTA and FQGNSA. V dropped 8 bases and J dropped 5; count of bases not matched to a gene: 5. CDR3 size: 12 residues. CDR3 bases: TGTGCCAGCCCACAGGGGCGGGAGACCCAGTACTTC. Its translation is CASPQGRETQYF.

This chain connects TRBV6-5 to TRBJ2-2; maybe TRBD1 (6 bases). The CDR3 spans 16 residues. Germline V gene sequence: CDR1 MNHEY, CDR2 SVGAGI. V lost 1 base and J lost 0, with 9 bases in between. The CDR3: CASSYFTGPNTGELFF. The DNA of the CDR3 is TGTGCCAGCAGTTACTTCACAGGGCCGAACACCGGGGAGCTGTTTTTT.

This clone was observed a single time. The chain is built from TRBV2 and TRBJ1-2; 7 bases are a match to TRBD1. The CDR3 spans 15 residues. Trimming cost V 6 bases and J 3 bases; bases outside gene matches: 10. Germline-derived CDR1 and CDR2 are SNHLY and FYNNEI. The CDR3 loop reads CASRREGDRDYGYTF. The CDR3 DNA reads as TGTGCCAGCAGGCGAGAAGGGGACAGAGACTATGGCTACACCTTC.

The V call is TRBV5-1, the J call TRBJ2-5; 11 bases match TRBD2. The CDR3 is 15 residues long. The germline V gene encodes CDR1 SGHRS and CDR2 YFSETQ. With 3 bases clipped from V and 1 base from J, the junction kept 2 bases outside the gene matches. CDR3 in amino acids: CASSSSGGSQETQYF. The CDR3, as DNA: TGCGCCAGCAGCTCTAGCGGGGGGAGCCAAGAGACCCAGTACTTC.

The V gene is TRBV10-3, the J gene TRBJ1-6, with D possibly TRBD1 on 6 matching bases. This CDR3 has 15 residues. Deletions cut 3 bases from V and 5 bases from J, with 11 bases between. Germline assignment: CDR1 ENHRY and CDR2 SYGVKD. The CDR3 nucleotides read TGTGCCATCAGTGATATGGGGGCTGATAATTCACCCCTCCACTTT. Translating it yields CAISDMGADNSPLHF.

The V call is TRBV7-2, the J call TRBJ2-3, with TRBD2 identical over 9 bases. J was trimmed by 3 bases and V by 2 bases; bases with no gene match: 6. The germline CDR1 and CDR2 sequences are SGHTA and FQGNSA. This CDR3 comprises 16 residues. CDR3 in DNA: TGTGCCAGCAGCTTATTTGGGACTAGCAGGACAGATACGCAGTATTTT. It yields the protein CASSLFGTSRTDTQYF.

This chain uses TRBV5-1 with TRBJ2-7, with D uncertain. This CDR3 region has 13 residues. From germline, CDR1 is SGHRS and CDR2 YFSETQ. V was cut by 1 base and J by 5 bases, with 10 bases left in between. CDR3 nucleotides: TGCGCCAGCAGCTTGCGTCTCCTAGACGAGCAGTACTTC. Its translation: CASSLRLLDEQYF.

The chain links TRBV9 to TRBJ1-1; maybe TRBD1 (6 bases). V was trimmed by 1 base and J by 5 bases, leaving 15 bases between them. Germline V gene sequence: CDR1 SGDLS, CDR2 YYNGEE. The CDR3 totals 15 residues. Here the CDR3 reads CASSVRQARGTEAFF. The CDR3 region has the DNA TGTGCCAGCAGCGTAAGACAGGCCCGTGGGACTGAAGCTTTCTTT.